The source of this TCR beta chain is a study of blood T cell repertoires in COVID-19. Background on the study: Collection of acute and convalescent COVID-19 samples took place in the United States, Italy and Spain. PBMCs, B-cell-depleted T cells, or T cells provided the cDNA or gDNA that made up the material.

Assay used: immunoSEQ multiplex PCR; TCRdb lists only in-frame clones, some missing. The data show about 110,000 clones, 65% to 80% seen once. The CDR3 is 13 amino acids. Trimming pared 10 bases from V and 10 bases from J, leaving 17 bases between. Germline CDR1 is MDHEN and CDR2 is SYDVKM. The sequencing sample was made of peripheral blood. This sequence was found in a woman aged 60-75 years with acute or convalescent COVID-19. The V gene is TRBV28, the J gene TRBJ1-6; TRBD1 might be the D (5 bases). This CDR3 is CATRPGTNSPLHF. In DNA, the CDR3 is TGTGCCACACGGCCGGGGACTAACTCACCCCTCCACTTT.